These 2 T cell receptor beta chains share one sample of origin, sequenced in a study of T cells in Graves' hyperthyroidism and ophthalmopathy (dated by TCRdb to between 2018 and 2021). Libraries were prepared through multiplex PCR. These reads were obtained on an Illumina HiSeq 2000. The TCR beta CDR3 regions were amplified from the RNA transcripts. The TCR CDR3 was subjected to a first round of RT-PCR using the HTBI primer set and the Qiagen OneStep RT-PCR kit. Clones were called with MiXCR by TCRdb after fastp trimmed the public reads at Q25, and only in-frame beta chains were retained. Rows are unified per CDR3 protein, each entry keeping the most common DNA and genes. The sample has roughly 740,000 distinct CDR3 sequences on record, about 16% of them singletons. The biggest ten clones account for roughly 8% of the sample. Sequenced: blood. The origin of the receptors is a man younger than 35 with Graves' hyperthyroidism.

This sequence joins TRBV15 and TRBJ1-5, with D hard to call. V lost 2 bases and J 4 bases, leaving 3 bases between the germline ends. This CDR3 comprises 12 residues. Germline lookup yields CDR1 LNHNV and CDR2 YYDKDF (reference sequence). CDR3 region: CATSRINQPQHF. The CDR3 bases are TGTGCCACCAGCAGAATAAATCAGCCCCAGCATTTT.

The rearrangement links TRBV4-1 to TRBJ2-7; 7 positions match TRBD1. This CDR3 has 14 amino acids. The germline V gene has CDR1 MGHRA and CDR2 YSYEKL. Trimming took 4 bases from V and 2 from J; bases not matched to a gene: 5. CDR3 sequence: CASSRRDSAYEQYF. The CDR3 nucleotides are TGCGCCAGCAGCCGTCGGGACAGCGCCTACGAGCAGTACTTC.